Here is one T cell receptor (beta chain) with its context. The germline V gene has CDR1 SEHNR and CDR2 FQNEAQ (reference sequence). The CDR3 extends over 15 amino acids. With 6 bases clipped from V and 1 base from J, the junction kept 7 bases outside the gene matches. This record belongs to a study of CD8+CD57+ T cells in acquired aplastic anemia. Profiling of TCR beta VDJ combinations and CDR3 sequences used genomic DNA as template. TCRdb redid the calling of the reads with MiXCR, one entry per CDR3 protein. The sample has some 140,000 distinct CDR3 sequences, about 48% seen once. Individuals selected for sequencing had exhibited CD8+CD57+ cell expansion on flow cytometry.

This clonotype originated in a human donor with aplastic anemia. The chain couples TRBV7-9 to TRBJ1-2, with TRBD1 matching over 8 bases. Input material: sorted CD4+, CD8+, or CD8+CD57+ T cells (not recorded which) from PBMCs. In DNA, the CDR3 is TGTGCCAGCAGTCCTAGGACAGGGATTAACTATGGCTACACCTTC. Translating it yields CASSPRTGINYGYTF. Full variable domain (missing parts from reference TRBV7-9 and TRBJ1-2): DTGVSQNPRHKITKRGQNVTFRCDPISEHNRLYWYRQTLGQGPEFLTYFQNEAQLEKSRLLSDRFSAERPKGSFSTLEIQRTEQGDSAMYLCASSPRTGINYGYTFGSGTRLTVV.